These T cell receptor beta chains were read from a single sample in a study of cytomegalovirus exposure and HLA in healthy donors. Sequencing used immunoSEQ multiplex PCR; TCRdb keeps in-frame clones, though not all of them. The repertoire has 60,000 to 65,000 clones, approximately 71% of them found once; the top ten carry roughly 25%. The sequencing sample was made of PBMCs. Receptors originate from a man over 45 in good health and CMV-seropositive. The CDR3 runs from the conserved cysteine through the conserved F or W.

>TRBJ2-2|TRBV10-2
CASSESMGTTNTGELFF
>TRBJ2-7|TRBV6-5
CASSLRREHEQYF
>TRBJ1-1|TRBV18
CASFLGERTEAFF
>TRBJ2-7|TRBV27
CASSLMPGRGAYEQYF
>TRBJ1-4|TRBV19
CASSIIPGTVEKLFF
>TRBJ2-3|TRBV7-6
CASSLGGQGKDTQYF
>TRBJ1-1|TRBV18
CASSPGRGGNTEAFF
>TRBJ1-2|TRBV6-4
CASSDSGGKGYTF
>TRBJ2-1|TRBV27
CASSDTAAYNEQFF
>TRBJ1-5|TRBV5-1
CASSRTGGDDQPQHF
>TRBJ1-2|TRBV19
CASSGGQIDGYTF
>TRBJ2-1|TRBV11-2
CASSLGGFEQFF
>TRBJ2-1|TRBV10-3
CAISESGASSYNEQFF
>TRBJ1-2|TRBV2
CASIEDYGCTF
>TRBJ2-7|TRBV5-6
CASSLEKLYEQYF
>TRBJ2-5|TRBV15
CATSRAEGETPNGETQYF
>TRBJ1-2|TRBV6-5
CASSYAGGRGYTF
>TRBJ1-5|TRBV28
CASREVGQPQHF
>TRBJ2-3|TRBV27
CASSLSPGLADTDTQYF
>TRBJ2-3|TRBV30
CAWRGLAYDGVTQYF
>TRBJ2-1|TRBV27
CASSLGLAAYNEQFF
>TRBJ2-7|TRBV14
CASSRWREGAAEQYF
>TRBJ2-7|TRBV28
CASSLQGWDKGYEQYF
>TRBJ2-3|TRBV5-6
CASSVFQGNTDTQYF
>TRBJ2-1|TRBV27
CASSLTSANEQFF
>TRBJ2-3|TRBV7-3
CASSLGGLAGVADTQYF
>TRBJ2-7|TRBV5-4
CASSPGRTGSSEQYF
>TRBJ2-7|TRBV5-6
CASSSGLVGESEQYF
>TRBJ1-6|TRBV4-3
CASSDAGTANSPLHF
>TRBJ1-4|TRBV7-9
CASSPRGGTGGSGLFF
>TRBJ2-5|TRBV7-2
CASSLQRGGRETQYF
>TRBJ2-7|TRBV15
CATSGRDRASYEQYF
>TRBJ1-1|TRBV28
CASSIPGQSTEAFF
>TRBJ2-3|TRBV30
CAWSVLAGGDTQYF
>TRBJ2-6|TRBV2
CASTHRGANVLTF
>TRBJ2-7|TRBV30
CASRSVSYEQYF
>TRBJ2-7|TRBV5-1
CASSLGQGGYEQYF
>TRBJ1-4|TRBV6-5
CASSPRGSGEKLFF
>TRBJ2-7|TRBV7-9
CASSLTALSYEQYF
>TRBJ2-3|TRBV19
CASSIRQGLGTDTQYF
>TRBJ2-7|TRBV9
CASSATGGGYEQYF
>TRBJ2-1|TRBV6-5
CASSYGLAGGEQFF
>TRBJ1-1|TRBV9
CASSVGSGGAEAFF
>TRBJ2-3|TRBV6-1
CASSADRVGTDTQYF
>TRBJ1-5|TRBV19
CASSIDLWGRQPQHF
>TRBJ1-1|TRBV7-9
CASRRRDTEAFF
>TRBJ2-3|TRBV7-8
CASSGRGGKSSDTQYF
>TRBJ1-2|TRBV6-1
CASSEYGGRYGYTF
>TRBJ2-7|TRBV5-1
CASRQTSGRDEQYF
>TRBJ1-4|TRBV15
CATSRADRAFNEKLFF
>TRBJ1-5|TRBV7-6
CASSPETGRFSNQPQHF
>TRBJ2-2|TRBV18
CASSPSGGATGELFF
>TRBJ2-7|TRBV4-2
CASSQVAVWDGAYEQYF
>TRBJ1-2|TRBV2
CASSLLDRDIIPYTF